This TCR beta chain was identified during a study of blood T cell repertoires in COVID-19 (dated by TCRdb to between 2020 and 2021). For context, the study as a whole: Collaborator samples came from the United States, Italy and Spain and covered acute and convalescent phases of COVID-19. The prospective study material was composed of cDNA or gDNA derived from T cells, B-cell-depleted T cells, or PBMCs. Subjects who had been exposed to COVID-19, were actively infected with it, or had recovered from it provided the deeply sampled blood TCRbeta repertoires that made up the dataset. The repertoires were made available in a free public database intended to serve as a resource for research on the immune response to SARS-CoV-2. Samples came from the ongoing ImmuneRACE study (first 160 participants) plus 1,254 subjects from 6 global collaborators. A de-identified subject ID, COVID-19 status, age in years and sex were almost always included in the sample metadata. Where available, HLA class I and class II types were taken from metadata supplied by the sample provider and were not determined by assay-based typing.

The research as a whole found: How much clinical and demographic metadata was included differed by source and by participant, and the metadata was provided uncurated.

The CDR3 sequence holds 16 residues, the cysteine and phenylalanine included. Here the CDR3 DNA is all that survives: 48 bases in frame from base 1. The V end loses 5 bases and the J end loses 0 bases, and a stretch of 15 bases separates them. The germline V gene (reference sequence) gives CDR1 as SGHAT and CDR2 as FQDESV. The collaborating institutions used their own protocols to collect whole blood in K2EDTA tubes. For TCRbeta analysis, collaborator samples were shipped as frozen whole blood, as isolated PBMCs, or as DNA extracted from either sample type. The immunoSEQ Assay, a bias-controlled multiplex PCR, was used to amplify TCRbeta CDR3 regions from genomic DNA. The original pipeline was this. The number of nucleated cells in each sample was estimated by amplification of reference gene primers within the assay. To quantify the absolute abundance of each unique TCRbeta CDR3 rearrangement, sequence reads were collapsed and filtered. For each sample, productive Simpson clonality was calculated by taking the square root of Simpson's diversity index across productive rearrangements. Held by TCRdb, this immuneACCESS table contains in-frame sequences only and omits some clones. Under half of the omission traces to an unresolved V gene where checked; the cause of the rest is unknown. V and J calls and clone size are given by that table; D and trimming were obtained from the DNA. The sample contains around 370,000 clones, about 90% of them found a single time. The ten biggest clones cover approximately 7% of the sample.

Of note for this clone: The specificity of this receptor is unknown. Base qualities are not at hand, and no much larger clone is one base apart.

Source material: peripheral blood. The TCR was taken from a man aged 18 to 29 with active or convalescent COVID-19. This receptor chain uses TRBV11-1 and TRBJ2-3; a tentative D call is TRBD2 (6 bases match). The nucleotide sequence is TGTGCCAGCAGCCCAAACCCCGGGACTAGCACAGATACGCAGTATTTT. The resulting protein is CASSPNPGTSTDTQYF.